This paragraph reports one T cell receptor (beta chain). CDR1 SGHRS and CDR2 YFSETQ come from the germline V gene. Trimming cost V 2 bases and J 4 bases, with 10 bases left between them. This CDR3 has 13 residues. The sample originates from a study of cytomegalovirus exposure and HLA in healthy donors. The PCR ran on 60 Vbeta and 13 Jbeta primers. Here immunoSEQ multiplex PCR was the method, and the copy in TCRdb shows in-frame clones only, minus some. Its table records some 20,000 clones. The V call is TRBV5-1, the J call TRBJ2-7; TRBD2 might be the D (6 bases). Sequencing was performed on PBMCs. The TCR originated in a man aged 55-75 years in good health and CMV-seropositive. CDR3 loop: CASSLSSGYEQYF. In DNA, the CDR3 is TGCGCCAGCAGCTTAAGTAGCGGTTACGAGCAGTACTTC. Full variable domain (outside the CDR3, taken from reference TRBV5-1 and TRBJ2-7): KAGVTQTPRYLIKTRGQQVTLSCSPISGHRSVSWYQQTPGQGLQFLFEYFSETQRNKGNFPGRFSGRQFSNSRSEMNVSTLELGDSALYLCASSLSSGYEQYFGPGTRLTVT.